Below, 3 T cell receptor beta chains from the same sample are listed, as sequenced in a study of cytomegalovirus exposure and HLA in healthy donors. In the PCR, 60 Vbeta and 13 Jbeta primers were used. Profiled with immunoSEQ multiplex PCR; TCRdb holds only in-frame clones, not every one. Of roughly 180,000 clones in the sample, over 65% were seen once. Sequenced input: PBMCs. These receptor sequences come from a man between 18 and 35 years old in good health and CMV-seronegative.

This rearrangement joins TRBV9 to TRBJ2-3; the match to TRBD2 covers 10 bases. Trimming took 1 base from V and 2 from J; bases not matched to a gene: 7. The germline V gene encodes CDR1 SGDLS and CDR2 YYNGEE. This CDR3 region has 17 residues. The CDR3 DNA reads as TGTGCCAGCAGCGTACTTGGAGCGGGGGGGTACACAGATACGCAGTATTTT. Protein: CASSVLGAGGYTDTQYF.

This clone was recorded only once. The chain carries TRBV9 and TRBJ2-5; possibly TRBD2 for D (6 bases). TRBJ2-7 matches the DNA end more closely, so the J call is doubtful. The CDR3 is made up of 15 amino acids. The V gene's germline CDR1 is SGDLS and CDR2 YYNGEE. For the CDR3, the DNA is TGTGCCAGCAGCCCCCGGGACTCCAGAGCCTACGAGCAGTACTTC. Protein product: CASSPRDSRAYEQYF.

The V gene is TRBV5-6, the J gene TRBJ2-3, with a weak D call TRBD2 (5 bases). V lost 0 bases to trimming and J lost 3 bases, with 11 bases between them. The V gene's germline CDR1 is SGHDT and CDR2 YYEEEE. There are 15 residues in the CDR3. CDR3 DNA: TGTGCCAGCAGCTTGGCTTCCGGGGTGACAGATACGCAGTATTTT. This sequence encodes CASSLASGVTDTQYF.